These 28 T cell receptor beta chains share one sample of origin, sequenced in a study of spatial heterogeneity in lung cancer. Time point: sample taken at primary tumor resection. No cell sorting; template was whole RNA from tumor, lung tissue or PBMC. MiXCR, run by TCRdb on the 5' RACE reads, gives a single entry per CDR3 protein. The table has roughly 48,000 distinct CDR3 sequences, roughly 5.7% seen once. The starting material was PBMCs, obtained at surgery. The receptors here all came from a male donor with early-stage non-small cell lung cancer.

This clonotype came up many times. The chain carries TRBV11-3 and TRBJ1-1, with a tentative D call TRBD1 (5 bases). The V end lost 3 bases, the J end lost 1 base, and 9 bases lay between the germline ends. CDR1 is SGHNT and CDR2 is YENEEA in the germline V gene. The length of the CDR3 is 14 residues. This CDR3 is CASSLGPRNTEAFF. DNA of the CDR3: TGTGCCAGCAGCTTGGGACCCCGGAACACTGAAGCTTTCTTT.

The table lists this clonotype with many counts. The chain carries TRBV6-5 and TRBJ2-2; the match to TRBD1 covers 7 bases. The junction had 8 bases not matched to a gene; V was cut back by 0 bases and J by 4 bases. The CDR3 contains 17 residues. The germline CDR1 and CDR2 sequences are MNHEY and SVGAGI. CDR3: CASSYSSHRGATGELFF. The CDR3 DNA reads TGTGCCAGCAGTTACTCGTCCCACAGGGGCGCCACCGGGGAGCTGTTTTTT.

The chain uses TRBV6-1 and TRBJ2-1, with 9 bases identical to TRBD2. Germline CDR1 and CDR2: MNHNS and SASEGT. This CDR3 region has 15 residues. V shed 7 bases and J 0 bases; nucleotides not matched to a gene: 4. The CDR3 DNA reads TGTGCCAGCAATCTAGCGGGACCCTCCTACAATGAGCAGTTCTTC. Translation gives CASNLAGPSYNEQFF.

This clonotype showed up many times. The gene calls are TRBV11-3 and TRBJ1-5; D is uncertain. V was pared by 3 bases and J by 2 bases, with 8 bases between. CDR3 length: 14 residues. CDR1 is SGHNT, CDR2 YENEEA, per germline. As DNA, the CDR3 is TGTGCCAGCAGCTTCCTGTCGGGCAATCAGCCCCAGCATTTT. Translating it yields CASSFLSGNQPQHF.

This clonotype was counted at least ten times. As DNA, the CDR3 is TGTGCCAGCAGTGCGGTATCCAAAAACATTCAGTACTTC. This gives the protein CASSAVSKNIQYF. The chain has TRBV28 and TRBJ2-4, with D hard to call. Germline-derived CDR1 and CDR2 are MDHEN and SYDVKM. With 5 bases removed from V and 2 bases from J, the gap between germline ends came to 7 bases. The length of the CDR3 is 13 residues.

This clonotype has a count of ten or more. A junction end diverges from the germline sequence, so it may reflect a read error. V and J are TRBV7-7 and TRBJ2-5, with D hard to call. The germline CDR1 and CDR2 sequences are SSHAT and FNYEAQ (reference sequence). This CDR3 is built from 14 residues. CDR3 amino acids: CASSLSSVGETQYF. The CDR3 DNA reads as TGTGCTAGCAGCCTTTCATCGGTAGGAGAGACCCAGTACTTC.

The sample holds many counts of this clonotype. The rearrangement joins TRBV24-1 to TRBJ2-5; TRBD2 matches 12 bases. The germline gives CDR1 KGHDR, CDR2 SFDVKD. The CDR3 extends over 15 amino acids. V lost 6 bases and J lost 3; bases outside the gene matches: 4. CDR3 in DNA: TGTGCCACCAGTCTCCGACTAGCGGGAGAAGAGACCCAGTACTTC. Its translation is CATSLRLAGEETQYF.

This clonotype was observed a few times. One end of the junction is discordant with germline, which a read error may explain. This sequence joins TRBV2 and TRBJ2-7; D uncertain. Germline CDR1 and CDR2: SNHLY and FYNNEI. The CDR3 loop spans 14 amino acids. CDR3 in DNA: TGTGTCAGCAGTCCATCGCTCGAGGCCAACGAGCAGTACTTC. Translating it yields CVSSPSLEANEQYF.

This clonotype was recorded many times. This rearrangement joins TRBV20-1 to TRBJ2-2; D unresolved. This CDR3 contains 18 residues. Germline values: CDR1 DFQATT, CDR2 SNEGSKA (reference sequence). V gave up 0 bases and J gave up 0 bases, with 17 bases separating them. The CDR3, as DNA: TGCAGTGCTAGAGATTTGAGTCCAAGGTCGTCGAACACCGGGGAGCTGTTTTTT. Encoded protein: CSARDLSPRSSNTGELFF.

This clonotype was seen repeatedly, ten times or more. This rearrangement joins TRBV9 to TRBJ2-5, with 13 positions matching TRBD2. Germline CDR1 and CDR2: SGDLS and YYNGEE. The J segment lost 5 bases and the V segment lost 0 bases, leaving 4 bases of the junction unmatched. This CDR3 has 16 residues. CDR3 sequence (DNA): TGTGCCAGCAGCGTAGGGACTAGCGGGAGTGCGGAGACCCAGTACTTC. It encodes CASSVGTSGSAETQYF.

This clonotype was seen repeatedly, ten times or more. The rearrangement joins TRBV11-2 to TRBJ2-1, with D tentatively TRBD1 (5 bases). This CDR3 has 13 amino acids. Germline V gives CDR1 SGHAT, CDR2 FQNNGV. Trimming removed 1 base from V and 7 bases from J, with 8 bases in between. The CDR3 DNA follows: TGTGCCAGCAGCTTAGCCAGGGCGAATGAGCAGTTCTTC. This gives the protein CASSLARANEQFF.

There are many counts of this clonotype. The chain carries TRBV2 and TRBJ2-1; 10 bases agree with TRBD2. The CDR3 totals 15 residues. Unmatched junction bases numbered 5, after V lost 5 bases and J lost 4 bases. Germline V gene lookup returns CDR1 SNHLY and CDR2 FYNNEI. CDR3 region: CASSLAGDGYNEQFF. DNA of the CDR3: TGTGCCAGCAGTCTAGCGGGAGACGGATACAATGAGCAGTTCTTC.

On this clonotype itself: This may be a read error, as it is one base from a much larger clone. The chain combines TRBV29-1 with TRBJ2-1; D possibly corresponds to TRBD2 (5 bases). There are 15 residues in the CDR3. Looked up from germline, CDR1 is SQVTM and CDR2 is ANQGSEA. For the CDR3, the DNA is TGCAGCGTTTTAGTGGGAGCCGCCTCCAACAATGAGCAGTTCTTC. Protein: CSVLVGAASNNEQFF.

This clonotype has at least ten counts. The chain joins TRBV3-1 to TRBJ2-2, with 10 bases aligning to TRBD2. The V gene end was trimmed by 1 base and the J gene end by 4 bases; junction bases not matched to a gene: 0. CDR1 is LGHDT, CDR2 YNNKEL, per germline (reference sequence). CDR3 length equals 15 residues. CDR3 sequence (DNA): TGTGCCAGCAGCCAAGCTAGCGGGAGCACCGGGGAGCTGTTTTTT. This sequence encodes CASSQASGSTGELFF.

Many counts were recorded for this clonotype. DNA for the CDR3: TGTGCCAGCAGCCAAGAATTCGGAAATTCACCCCTCCACTTT. Its translation: CASSQEFGNSPLHF. The rearrangement links TRBV3-1 to TRBJ1-6; D not resolved. The V and J ends lost 0 bases and 7 bases respectively, with 7 bases between them. The CDR3 has 14 amino acids. CDR1 is LGHDT, CDR2 YNNKEL, per germline (reference sequence).

This clonotype was recorded at least ten times. This rearrangement joins TRBV5-1 to TRBJ2-7; possibly TRBD1 for D (6 bases). CDR1 is SGHRS, CDR2 YFSETQ, per germline. There are 14 residues in the CDR3. Trimming removed 0 bases from V and 2 bases from J, with 9 bases in between. CDR3 in DNA: TGCGCCAGCAGCTTGGTTCCAGGGGCCTACGAGCAGTACTTC. Translating gives CASSLVPGAYEQYF.

This clonotype came up many times. CDR3 in DNA: TGTGCCAGCAGCGGAGGACTAGCGGGGGCCAACTACGAGCAGTACTTC. Translated, it gives CASSGGLAGANYEQYF. The V and J genes are TRBV6-6 and TRBJ2-7; 13 bases line up with TRBD2. J lost 3 bases, V lost 6 bases, and 8 bases had no gene match. The CDR3 spans 16 residues. In germline, CDR1 is MNHNY, CDR2 SVGAGI (reference sequence).

This clonotype showed up many times. The chain is built from TRBV28 and TRBJ2-7, with 7 bases identical to TRBD1. CDR3 length: 16 residues. Germline CDR1 MDHEN, CDR2 SYDVKM. V lost 5 bases and J lost 1; bases outside the gene matches: 11. Here the CDR3 reads CASSQLAGTASYEQYF. The CDR3 DNA follows: TGTGCCAGCAGTCAATTGGCTGGGACAGCTTCCTACGAGCAGTACTTC.

The chain employs TRBV6-1 and TRBJ2-4; D is perhaps TRBD1 (5 bases). This CDR3 comprises 14 residues. Germline values: CDR1 MNHNS, CDR2 SASEGT. Trimming cost V 5 bases and J 7 bases, with 15 bases left between them. This CDR3 is CASSLTEVGNIQYF. CDR3 nucleotide sequence: TGTGCCAGCAGTCTGACAGAAGTAGGGAACATTCAGTACTTC.

This clonotype has a count of ten or more. This sequence joins TRBV29-1 and TRBJ2-3; D uncertain. The CDR3 loop spans 12 amino acids. Germline V gene lookup returns CDR1 SQVTM and CDR2 ANQGSEA. Deletions cut 3 bases from V and 2 bases from J, with 6 bases between. The DNA for the CDR3 is TGCAGCGTTGAGGCTACCACAGATACGCAGTATTTT. It specifies CSVEATTDTQYF.

This clonotype was seen repeatedly, ten times or more. The rearrangement uses TRBV5-6 and TRBJ1-1; D not certain. V was clipped by 4 bases and J by 5 bases, with 18 bases between them. CDR3 size: 15 residues. In germline, CDR1 is SGHDT, CDR2 YYEEEE. The CDR3 DNA reads as TGTGCCAGCAGCCCCGGTTCCCCGGCCGGGACTGAAGCTTTCTTT. Translation: CASSPGSPAGTEAFF.

At least ten counts were recorded for this clonotype. This chain uses TRBV9 with TRBJ2-1, with 9 bases aligning to TRBD2. Trimming removed 4 bases from V and 4 bases from J; junction bases left unmatched: 9. Germline-derived CDR1 and CDR2 are SGDLS and YYNGEE. CDR3 length: 16 residues. The CDR3 coding sequence is TGTGCCAGCAGCCCCCTGGGAGCGGGAGGTTACAATGAGCAGTTCTTC. As protein: CASSPLGAGGYNEQFF.

The genes are TRBV3-1 and TRBJ2-4, with 7 positions matching TRBD2. The junction had 6 bases not matched to a gene; V was cut back by 1 base and J by 0 bases. This CDR3 is built from 17 residues. Germline CDR1 reads LGHDT; CDR2 reads YNNKEL (reference sequence). The CDR3 loop reads CASSQVSGGLAKNIQYF. DNA for the CDR3: TGTGCCAGCAGCCAAGTATCGGGGGGTTTAGCCAAAAACATTCAGTACTTC.

The V and J genes are TRBV2 and TRBJ2-1; D not resolved. The tail of the sequence fits TRBJ2-7 better, so the J call may be wrong. From germline, CDR1 is SNHLY and CDR2 FYNNEI. This CDR3 comprises 16 residues. The CDR3 loop reads CASSEYVGVKYNEQYF. The CDR3, as DNA: TGTGCCAGCAGTGAGTACGTTGGCGTCAAATACAATGAGCAGTACTTC.

This clonotype was recorded many times. The gene calls are TRBV10-3 and TRBJ2-7; TRBD2 aligns across 11 bases. This CDR3 spans 16 amino acids. Per germline, CDR1 ENHRY and CDR2 SYGVKD. The V gene end was trimmed by 0 bases and the J gene end by 4 bases; junction bases not matched to a gene: 5. DNA of the CDR3: TGTGCCATCAGTGAGTCGGGGCTAGCGGGAGGTTACGAGCAGTACTTC. Protein sequence: CAISESGLAGGYEQYF.

This clonotype was recorded at least ten times. The CDR3 nucleotides are TGTGCCTGGAGTGGCGCCATTTACGGGGACACTGAAGCTTTCTTT. Encoded protein: CAWSGAIYGDTEAFF. This chain links TRBV30 with TRBJ1-1; D call uncertain. Germline V gene data show CDR1 as GTSNPN and CDR2 as SVGIG (reference sequence). This CDR3 comprises 15 residues. V lost 1 base, J lost 3 bases, and 15 bases lay in between.

This clonotype was found many times. This chain connects TRBV12-3 or TRBV12-4 to TRBJ2-6; the match to TRBD2 covers 11 bases. CDR3 size: 18 residues. V was pared by 4 bases and J by 0 bases, with 5 bases of the junction left unmatched. The DNA for the CDR3 is TGTGCCAGCAGTTCCCTTCTAGCGGGAGGCTCTGGGGCCAACGTCCTGACTTTC. It encodes CASSSLLAGGSGANVLTF.

This chain connects TRBV2 to TRBJ2-7; 10 bases are shared with TRBD2. J gave up 0 bases and V 6 bases, and 5 bases lay outside the gene matches. The germline gives CDR1 SNHLY, CDR2 FYNNEI. This CDR3 is built from 15 residues. CDR3 protein: CASRVSGRSSYEQYF. The CDR3 DNA is TGTGCCAGCAGGGTTAGCGGGAGGAGCTCCTACGAGCAGTACTTC. The variable domain in full, with the rest retrieved from reference TRBV2 and TRBJ2-7, is EPEVTQTPSHQVTQMGQEVILRCVPISNHLYFYWYRQILGQKVEFLVSFYNNEISEKSEIFDDQFSVERPDGSNFTLKIRSTKLEDSAMYFCASRVSGRSSYEQYFGPGTRLTVT.